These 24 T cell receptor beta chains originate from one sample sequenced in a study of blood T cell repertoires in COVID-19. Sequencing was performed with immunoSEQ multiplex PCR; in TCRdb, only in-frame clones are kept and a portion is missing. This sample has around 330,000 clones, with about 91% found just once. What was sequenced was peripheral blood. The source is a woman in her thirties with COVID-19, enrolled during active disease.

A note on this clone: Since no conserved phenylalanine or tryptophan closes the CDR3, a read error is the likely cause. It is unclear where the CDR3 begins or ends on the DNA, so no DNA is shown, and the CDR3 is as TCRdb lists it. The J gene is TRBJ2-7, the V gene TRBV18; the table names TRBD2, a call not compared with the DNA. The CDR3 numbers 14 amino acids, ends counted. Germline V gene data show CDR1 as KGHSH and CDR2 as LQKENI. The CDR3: CASSPPEGRGLQGL.

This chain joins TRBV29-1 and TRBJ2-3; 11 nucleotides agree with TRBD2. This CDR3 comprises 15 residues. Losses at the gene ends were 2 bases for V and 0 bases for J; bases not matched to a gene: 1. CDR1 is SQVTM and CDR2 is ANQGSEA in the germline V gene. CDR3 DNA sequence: TGCAGCGTTGAAACTAGCGGGGGAAGCACAGATACGCAGTATTTT. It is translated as CSVETSGGSTDTQYF.

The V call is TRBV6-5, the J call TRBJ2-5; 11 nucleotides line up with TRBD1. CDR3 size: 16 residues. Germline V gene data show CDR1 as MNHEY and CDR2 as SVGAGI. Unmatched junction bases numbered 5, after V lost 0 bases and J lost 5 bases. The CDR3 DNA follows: TGTGCCAGCAGTTACTCCGGGACAGGGGGTTGGGAGACCCAGTACTTC. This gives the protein CASSYSGTGGWETQYF.

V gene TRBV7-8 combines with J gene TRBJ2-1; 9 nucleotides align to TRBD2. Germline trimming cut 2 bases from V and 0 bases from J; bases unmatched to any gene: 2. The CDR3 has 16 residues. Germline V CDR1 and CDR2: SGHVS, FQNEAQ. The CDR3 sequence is CASSLSGGTSYNEQFF. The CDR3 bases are TGTGCCAGCAGCTTAAGCGGGGGGACCTCCTACAATGAGCAGTTCTTC.

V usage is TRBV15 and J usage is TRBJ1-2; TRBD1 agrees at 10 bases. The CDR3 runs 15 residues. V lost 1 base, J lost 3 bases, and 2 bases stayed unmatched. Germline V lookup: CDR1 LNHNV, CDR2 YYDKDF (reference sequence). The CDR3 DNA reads TGTGCCACCAGCAGAGGCGGACAGGGGGACTATGGCTACACCTTC. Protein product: CATSRGGQGDYGYTF.

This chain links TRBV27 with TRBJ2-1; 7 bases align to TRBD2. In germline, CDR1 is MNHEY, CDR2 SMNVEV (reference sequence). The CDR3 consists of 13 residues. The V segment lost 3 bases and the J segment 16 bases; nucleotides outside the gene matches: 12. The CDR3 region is CASSFGGRDDQFF. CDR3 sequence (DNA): TGTGCCAGCAGTTTCGGTGGGAGGGACGACCAATTCTTC.

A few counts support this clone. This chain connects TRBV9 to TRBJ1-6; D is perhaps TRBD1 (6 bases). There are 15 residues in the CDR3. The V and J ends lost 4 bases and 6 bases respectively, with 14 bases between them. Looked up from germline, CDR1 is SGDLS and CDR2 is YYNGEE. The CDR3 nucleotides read TGTGCCAGCAGCCCAACGACAGGAACTAATTCACCCCTCCACTTT. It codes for CASSPTTGTNSPLHF.

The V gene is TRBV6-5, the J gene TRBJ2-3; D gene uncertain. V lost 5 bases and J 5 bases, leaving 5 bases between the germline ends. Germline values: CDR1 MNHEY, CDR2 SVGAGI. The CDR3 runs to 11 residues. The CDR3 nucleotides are TGTGCCAGCAGTACTTTAGATACGCAGTATTTT. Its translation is CASSTLDTQYF.

In DNA form, the CDR3 reads TGTGCCAGCAGCAAATCCGGGTCGTACTATGGCTACACCTTC. Its translation: CASSKSGSYYGYTF. The genes are TRBV5-6 and TRBJ1-2; unclear D gene. Germline CDR1 reads SGHDT; CDR2 reads YYEEEE. Trimming removed 4 bases from V and 3 bases from J, with 13 bases in between. The CDR3 has 14 amino acids. Using reference TRBV5-6 and TRBJ1-2 for the parts outside the CDR3, the full variable domain is DAGVTQSPTHLIKTRGQQVTLRCSPKSGHDTVSWYQQALGQGPQFIFQYYEEEERQRGNFPDRFSGHQFPNYSSELNVNALLLGDSALYLCASSKSGSYYGYTFGSGTRLTVV.

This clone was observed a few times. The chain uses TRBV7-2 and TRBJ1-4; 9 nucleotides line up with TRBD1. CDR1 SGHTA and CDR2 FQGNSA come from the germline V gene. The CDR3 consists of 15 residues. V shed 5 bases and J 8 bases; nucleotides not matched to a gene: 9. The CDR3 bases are TGTGCCAGCAGCCCGGACAGGGGAAGCGACGAAAAACTGTTTTTT. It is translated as CASSPDRGSDEKLFF.

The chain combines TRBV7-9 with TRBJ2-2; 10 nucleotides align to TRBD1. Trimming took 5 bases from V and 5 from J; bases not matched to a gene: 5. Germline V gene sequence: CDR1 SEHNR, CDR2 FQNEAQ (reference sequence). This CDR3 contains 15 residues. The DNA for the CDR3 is TGTGCCAGCAGCGCCCGGGACAGGGGAACCGGGGAGCTGTTTTTT. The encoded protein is CASSARDRGTGELFF.

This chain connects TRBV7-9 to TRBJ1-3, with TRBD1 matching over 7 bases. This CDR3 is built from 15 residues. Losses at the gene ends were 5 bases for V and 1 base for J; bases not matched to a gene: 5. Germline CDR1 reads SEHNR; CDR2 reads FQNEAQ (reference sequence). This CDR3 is CASSSDRDSGNTIYF. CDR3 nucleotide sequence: TGTGCCAGCAGCAGTGACAGGGATTCTGGAAACACCATATATTTT.

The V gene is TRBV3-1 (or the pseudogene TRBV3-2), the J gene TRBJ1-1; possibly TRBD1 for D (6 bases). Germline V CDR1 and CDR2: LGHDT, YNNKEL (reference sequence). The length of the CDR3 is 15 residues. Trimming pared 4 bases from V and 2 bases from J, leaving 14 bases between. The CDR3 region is CASSRAGVSNTEAFF. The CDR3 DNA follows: TGTGCCAGCAGCCGCGCAGGGGTTTCTAACACTGAAGCTTTCTTT.

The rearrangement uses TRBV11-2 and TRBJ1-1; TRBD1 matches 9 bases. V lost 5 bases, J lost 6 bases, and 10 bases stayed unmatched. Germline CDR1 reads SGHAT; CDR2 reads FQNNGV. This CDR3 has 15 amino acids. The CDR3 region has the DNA TGTGCCAGCAGCCCGACCGGGACAGGGAGGCCTGAAGCTTTCTTT. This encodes CASSPTGTGRPEAFF.

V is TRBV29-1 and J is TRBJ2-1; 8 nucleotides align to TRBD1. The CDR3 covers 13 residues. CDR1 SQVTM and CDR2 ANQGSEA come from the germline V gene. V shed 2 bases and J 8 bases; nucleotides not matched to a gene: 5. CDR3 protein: CSVEQGAFDEQFF. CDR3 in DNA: TGCAGCGTTGAACAGGGGGCTTTCGATGAGCAGTTCTTC.

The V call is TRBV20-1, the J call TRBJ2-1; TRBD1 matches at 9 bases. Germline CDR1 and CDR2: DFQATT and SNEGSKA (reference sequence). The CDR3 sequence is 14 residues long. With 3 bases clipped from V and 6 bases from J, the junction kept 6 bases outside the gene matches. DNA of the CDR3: TGCAGTGCTAGTCCAGGGACAGGGCCCAATGAGCAGTTCTTC. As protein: CSASPGTGPNEQFF.

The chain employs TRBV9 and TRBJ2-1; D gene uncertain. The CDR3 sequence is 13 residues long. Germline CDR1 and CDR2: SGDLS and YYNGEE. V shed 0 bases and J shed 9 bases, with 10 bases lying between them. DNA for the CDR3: TGTGCCAGCAGCGTAGTAACAGCCGGTGAGCAGTTCTTC. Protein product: CASSVVTAGEQFF.

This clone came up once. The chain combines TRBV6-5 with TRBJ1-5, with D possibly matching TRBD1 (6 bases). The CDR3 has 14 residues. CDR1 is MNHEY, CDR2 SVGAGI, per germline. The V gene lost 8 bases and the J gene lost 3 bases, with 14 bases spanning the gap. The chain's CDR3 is CASGFRGTNQPQHF. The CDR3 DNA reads TGTGCCAGCGGGTTCAGGGGTACCAATCAGCCCCAGCATTTT.

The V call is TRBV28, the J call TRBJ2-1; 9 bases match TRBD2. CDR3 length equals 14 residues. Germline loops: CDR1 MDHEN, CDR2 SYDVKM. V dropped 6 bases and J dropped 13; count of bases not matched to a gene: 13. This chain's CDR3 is CASRAGGLANDQFF. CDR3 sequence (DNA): TGTGCCAGCAGGGCGGGGGGGCTGGCAAACGATCAGTTCTTC.

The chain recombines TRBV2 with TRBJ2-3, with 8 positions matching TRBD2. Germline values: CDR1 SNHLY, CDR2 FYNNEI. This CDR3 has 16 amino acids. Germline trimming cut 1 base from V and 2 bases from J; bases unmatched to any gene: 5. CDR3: CASSEEAGATTDTQYF. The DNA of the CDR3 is TGTGCCAGCAGTGAAGAAGCGGGGGCCACCACAGATACGCAGTATTTT.

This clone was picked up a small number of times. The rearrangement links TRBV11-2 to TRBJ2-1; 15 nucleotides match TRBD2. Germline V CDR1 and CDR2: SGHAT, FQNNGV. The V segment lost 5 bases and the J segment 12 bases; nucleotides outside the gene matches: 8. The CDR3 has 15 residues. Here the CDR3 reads CASSPGTSGGQGQFF. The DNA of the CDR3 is TGTGCCAGCAGCCCAGGGACTAGCGGGGGGCAGGGGCAGTTCTTC.

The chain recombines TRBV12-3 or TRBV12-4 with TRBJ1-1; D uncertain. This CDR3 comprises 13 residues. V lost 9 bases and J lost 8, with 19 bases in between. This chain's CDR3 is CASSVDVGNEAFF. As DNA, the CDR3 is TGTGCCAGTAGCGTGGACGTGGGGAACGAAGCTTTCTTT.

This CDR3 is CASSPQGGLYEQYF. The CDR3 DNA sequence: TGTGCCAGCAGCCCCCAGGGGGGACTCTACGAGCAGTACTTC. This chain links TRBV7-2 with TRBJ2-7, with D maybe TRBD1 (7 bases). The CDR3 loop spans 14 amino acids. Trimming stripped 5 bases from V and 3 bases from J, with 14 bases between. Germline loops: CDR1 SGHTA, CDR2 FQGNSA.

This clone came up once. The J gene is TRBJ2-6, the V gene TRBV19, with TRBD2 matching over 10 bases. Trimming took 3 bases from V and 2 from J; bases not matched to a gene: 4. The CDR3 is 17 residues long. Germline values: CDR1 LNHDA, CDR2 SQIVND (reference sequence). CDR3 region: CASSISLAGAGANVLTF. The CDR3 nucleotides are TGTGCCAGTAGTATCTCTCTAGCGGGGGCTGGGGCCAACGTCCTGACTTTC. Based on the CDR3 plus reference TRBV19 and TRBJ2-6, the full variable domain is DGGITQSPKYLFRKEGQNVTLSCEQNLNHDAMYWYRQDPGQGLRLIYYSQIVNDFQKGDIAEGYSVSREKKESFPLTVTSAQKNPTAFYLCASSISLAGAGANVLTFGAGSRLTVL.